These 4 T cell receptor beta chains came from one sample sequenced in a study of radiotherapy plus CTLA-4 blockade in lung cancer. Sequencing was performed with immunoSEQ multiplex PCR; in TCRdb, only in-frame clones are kept and a portion is missing. The sample lists around 40,000 clones, 65% to 90% occurring once. The source material was peripheral blood, sampled from a patient treated with radiotherapy plus ipilimumab. These TCRs come from a human donor with non-small cell lung cancer whose response to radiotherapy plus ipilimumab could not be evaluated.

The CDR3 spells CASSLGAGVGETQYF. For the CDR3, the DNA is TGTGCCAGCAGCTTAGGCGCGGGAGTAGGAGAGACCCAGTACTTC. This chain uses TRBV7-9 with TRBJ2-5; the match to TRBD2 covers 7 bases. The CDR3 loop spans 15 amino acids. CDR1 SEHNR and CDR2 FQNEAQ come from the germline V gene (reference sequence). V shed 1 base and J 4 bases; nucleotides not matched to a gene: 6.

This sequence joins TRBV19 and TRBJ1-1, with 8 nucleotides matching TRBD1. The germline gives CDR1 LNHDA, CDR2 SQIVND (reference sequence). The ends lost 5 bases at V and 5 bases at J; junction bases unmatched: 10. The CDR3 has 15 amino acids. The CDR3 DNA reads as TGTGCCAGTAGTCTCCGGACAGGGCAGGGAACTGAAGCTTTCTTT. Amino acid sequence: CASSLRTGQGTEAFF.

This clone was seen only once. This chain connects TRBV7-6 to TRBJ2-1; weak D call: TRBD2 (7 bases). The germline CDR1 and CDR2 sequences are SGHVS and FNYEAQ. CDR3 length: 16 amino acids. V was shortened by 8 bases and J by 8 bases, with 25 bases between the two germline ends. CDR3 sequence reads: CASSPLGGAGFDEQFF. In DNA form, the CDR3 reads TGTGCCAGCTCTCCTTTGGGGGGGGCTGGGTTCGATGAGCAGTTCTTC.

The V gene is TRBV7-8, the J gene TRBJ1-5, with D hard to call. The CDR3 totals 13 residues. Germline V gene data show CDR1 as SGHVS and CDR2 as FQNEAQ. V was pared by 4 bases and J by 1 base, with 5 bases between. CDR3 amino acids: CASSSGSNQPQHF. The CDR3 region has the DNA TGTGCCAGCAGCTCAGGAAGCAATCAGCCCCAGCATTTT. Complete variable domain (other parts from reference TRBV7-8 and TRBJ1-5): GAGVSQSPRYKVAKRGQDVALRCDPISGHVSLFWYQQALGQGPEFLTYFQNEAQLDKSGLPSDRFFAERPEGSVSTLKIQRTQQEDSAVYLCASSSGSNQPQHFGDGTRLSIL.